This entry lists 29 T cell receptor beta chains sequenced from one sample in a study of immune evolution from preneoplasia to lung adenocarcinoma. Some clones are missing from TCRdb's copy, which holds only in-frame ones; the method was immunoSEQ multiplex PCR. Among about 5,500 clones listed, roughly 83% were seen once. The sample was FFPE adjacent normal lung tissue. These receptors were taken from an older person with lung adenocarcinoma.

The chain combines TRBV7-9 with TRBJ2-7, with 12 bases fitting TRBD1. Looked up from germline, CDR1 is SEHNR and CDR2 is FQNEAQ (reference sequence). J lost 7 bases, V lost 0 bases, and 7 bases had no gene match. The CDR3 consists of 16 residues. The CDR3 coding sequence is TGTGCCAGCAGCTTAGCGCAGGGGACAGGGGGCCGGGAGCAGTACTTC. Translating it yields CASSLAQGTGGREQYF.

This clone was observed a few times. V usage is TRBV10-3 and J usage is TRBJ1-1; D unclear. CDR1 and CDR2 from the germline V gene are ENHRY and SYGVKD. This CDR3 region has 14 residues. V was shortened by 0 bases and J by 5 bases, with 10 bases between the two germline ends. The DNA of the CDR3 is TGTGCCATCAGTGAGTCGCCAGCTGGGACTGAAGCTTTCTTT. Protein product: CAISESPAGTEAFF.

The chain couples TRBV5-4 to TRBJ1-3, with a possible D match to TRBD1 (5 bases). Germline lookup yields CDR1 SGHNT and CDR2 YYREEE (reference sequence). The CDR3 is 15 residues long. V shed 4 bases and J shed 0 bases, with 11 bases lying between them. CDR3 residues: CASSLPGPSGNTIYF. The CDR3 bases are TGTGCCAGCAGCCTCCCGGGACCCTCTGGAAACACCATATATTTT.

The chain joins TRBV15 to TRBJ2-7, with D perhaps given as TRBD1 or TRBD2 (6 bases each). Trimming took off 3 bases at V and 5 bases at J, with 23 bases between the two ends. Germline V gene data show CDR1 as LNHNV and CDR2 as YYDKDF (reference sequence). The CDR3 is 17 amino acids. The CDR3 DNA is TGTGCCACCAGCAGGGCGTTTGATCGGGGGCGAAATAACGAGCAGTACTTC. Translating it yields CATSRAFDRGRNNEQYF.

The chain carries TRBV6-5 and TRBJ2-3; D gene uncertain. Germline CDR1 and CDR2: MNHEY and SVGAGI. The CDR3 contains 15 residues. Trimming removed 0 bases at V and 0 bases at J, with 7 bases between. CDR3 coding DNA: TGTGCCAGCAGTTACTCGCGGACCAGCACAGATACGCAGTATTTT. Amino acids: CASSYSRTSTDTQYF.

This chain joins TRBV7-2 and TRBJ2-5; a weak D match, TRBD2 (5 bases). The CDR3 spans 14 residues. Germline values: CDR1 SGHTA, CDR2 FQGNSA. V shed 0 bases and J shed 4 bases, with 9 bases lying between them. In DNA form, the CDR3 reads TGTGCCAGCAGCTTAGCGAGGGTTAGAGAGACCCAGTACTTC. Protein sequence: CASSLARVRETQYF.

The CDR3, as DNA: TGCGCCAGCAGCCAAGCCAGGTTAGATACGCAGTATTTT. Translated: CASSQARLDTQYF. The J gene is TRBJ2-3, the V gene TRBV4-1, with unresolved D. With 1 base removed from V and 5 bases from J, the gap between germline ends came to 7 bases. Germline V gene data show CDR1 as MGHRA and CDR2 as YSYEKL. This CDR3 has 13 residues.

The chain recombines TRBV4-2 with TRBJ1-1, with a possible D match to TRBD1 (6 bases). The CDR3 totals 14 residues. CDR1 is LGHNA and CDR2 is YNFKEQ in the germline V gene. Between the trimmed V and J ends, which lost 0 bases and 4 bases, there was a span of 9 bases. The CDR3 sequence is CASSQDWTVTEAFF. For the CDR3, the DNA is TGTGCCAGCAGCCAAGATTGGACAGTCACTGAAGCTTTCTTT.

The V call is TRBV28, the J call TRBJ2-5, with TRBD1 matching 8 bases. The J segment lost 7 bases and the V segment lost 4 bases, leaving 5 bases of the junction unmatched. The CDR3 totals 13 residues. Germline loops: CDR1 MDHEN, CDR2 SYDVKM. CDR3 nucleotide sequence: TGTGCCAGCAGTTGGACAGGGCTGGGGACCCAGTACTTC. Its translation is CASSWTGLGTQYF.

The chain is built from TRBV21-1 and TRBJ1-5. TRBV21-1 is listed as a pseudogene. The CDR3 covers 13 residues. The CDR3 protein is CASQRAGNQPQHF. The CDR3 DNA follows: TGTGCCAGCCAAAGGGCTGGCAATCAGCCCCAGCATTTT.

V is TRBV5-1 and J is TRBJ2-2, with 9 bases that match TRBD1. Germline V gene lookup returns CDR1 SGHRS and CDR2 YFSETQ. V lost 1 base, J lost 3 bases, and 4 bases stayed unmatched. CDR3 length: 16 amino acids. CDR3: CASSLRGQGYTGELFF. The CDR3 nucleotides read TGCGCCAGCAGCTTGAGGGGACAGGGCTACACCGGGGAGCTGTTTTTT.

The CDR3 region has the DNA TGCGCCAGCAGCTTGCAGGGGTGGGACAGGAGTTCCTACGAGCAGTACTTC. This encodes CASSLQGWDRSSYEQYF. The V gene is TRBV5-1, the J gene TRBJ2-7, with 8 bases lining up with TRBD1. Looked up from germline, CDR1 is SGHRS and CDR2 is YFSETQ. The J segment lost 1 base and the V segment lost 1 base, leaving 10 bases of the junction unmatched. This CDR3 comprises 17 residues.

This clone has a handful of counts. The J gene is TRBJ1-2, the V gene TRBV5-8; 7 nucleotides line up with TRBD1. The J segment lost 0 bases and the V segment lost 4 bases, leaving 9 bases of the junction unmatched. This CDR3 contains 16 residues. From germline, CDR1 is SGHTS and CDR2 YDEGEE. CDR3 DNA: TGTGCCAGCAGCGCGCACCAGGGGGAGGCTAACTATGGCTACACCTTC. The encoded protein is CASSAHQGEANYGYTF.

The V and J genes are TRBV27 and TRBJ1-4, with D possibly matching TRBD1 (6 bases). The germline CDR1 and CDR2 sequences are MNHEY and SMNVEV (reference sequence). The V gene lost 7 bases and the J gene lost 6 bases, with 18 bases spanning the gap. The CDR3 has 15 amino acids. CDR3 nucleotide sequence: TGTGCCAGCAAAAAAAACCGGGACACTTATGAAAAACTGTTTTTT. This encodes CASKKNRDTYEKLFF.

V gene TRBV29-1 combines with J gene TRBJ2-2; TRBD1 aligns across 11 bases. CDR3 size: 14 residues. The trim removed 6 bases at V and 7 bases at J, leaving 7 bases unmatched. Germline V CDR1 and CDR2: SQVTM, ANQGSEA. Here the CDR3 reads CSVSRTGGFGELFF. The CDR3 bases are TGCAGCGTCAGCCGGACAGGGGGCTTCGGGGAGCTGTTTTTT.

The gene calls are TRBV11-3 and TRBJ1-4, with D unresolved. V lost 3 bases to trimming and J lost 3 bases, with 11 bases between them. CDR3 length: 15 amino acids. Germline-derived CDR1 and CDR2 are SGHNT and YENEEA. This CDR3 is CASSFGYDANEKLFF. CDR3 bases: TGTGCCAGCAGCTTCGGGTACGACGCTAATGAAAAACTGTTTTTT.

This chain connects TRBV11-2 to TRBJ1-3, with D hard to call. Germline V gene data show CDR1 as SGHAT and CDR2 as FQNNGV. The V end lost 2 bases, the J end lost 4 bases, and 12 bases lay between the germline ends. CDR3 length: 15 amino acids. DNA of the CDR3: TGTGCCAGCAGCTTAAACAGCGGAGGAGGAAACACCATATATTTT. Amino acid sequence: CASSLNSGGGNTIYF.

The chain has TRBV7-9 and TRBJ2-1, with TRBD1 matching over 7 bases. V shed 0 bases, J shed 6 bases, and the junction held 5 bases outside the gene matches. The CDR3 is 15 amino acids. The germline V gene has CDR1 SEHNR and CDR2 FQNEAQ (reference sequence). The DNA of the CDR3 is TGTGCCAGCAGCTTAGCGCTTTCAGGGGGCAATGAGCAGTTCTTC. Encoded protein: CASSLALSGGNEQFF.

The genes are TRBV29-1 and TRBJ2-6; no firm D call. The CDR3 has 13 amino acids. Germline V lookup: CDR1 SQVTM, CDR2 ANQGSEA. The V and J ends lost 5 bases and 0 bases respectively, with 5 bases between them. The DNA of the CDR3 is TGCAGCGTTTTGACCTCTGGGGCCAACGTCCTGACTTTC. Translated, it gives CSVLTSGANVLTF.

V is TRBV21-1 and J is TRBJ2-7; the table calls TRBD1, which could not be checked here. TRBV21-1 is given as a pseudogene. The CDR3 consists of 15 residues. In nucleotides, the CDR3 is TGTGCCAGCAGCAAAGAACAGTCTAACCAGGACGAGCAGTACTTC. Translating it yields CASSKEQSNQDEQYF.

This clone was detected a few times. The CDR3 DNA is TGTGCCAGCAGACGGGGAGGGGACTCTGGCTACACCTTC. As protein: CASRRGGDSGYTF. The chain joins TRBV2 to TRBJ1-2; possibly TRBD1 for D (5 bases). The length of the CDR3 is 13 residues. V was cut by 6 bases and J by 7 bases, with 15 bases left in between. Germline assignment: CDR1 SNHLY and CDR2 FYNNEI.

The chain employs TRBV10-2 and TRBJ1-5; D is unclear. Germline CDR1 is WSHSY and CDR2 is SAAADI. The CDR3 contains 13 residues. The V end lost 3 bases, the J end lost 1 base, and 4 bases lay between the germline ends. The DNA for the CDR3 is TGCGCCAGCAGTGACCGCAGCAATCAGCCCCAGCATTTT. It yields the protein CASSDRSNQPQHF.

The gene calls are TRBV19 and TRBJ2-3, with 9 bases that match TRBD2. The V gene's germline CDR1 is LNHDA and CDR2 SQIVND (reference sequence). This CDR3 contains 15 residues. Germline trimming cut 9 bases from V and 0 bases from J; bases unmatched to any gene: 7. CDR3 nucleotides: TGTGCCAGCTCTAGCGGGGCAGCTAGCACAGATACGCAGTATTTT. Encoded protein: CASSSGAASTDTQYF.

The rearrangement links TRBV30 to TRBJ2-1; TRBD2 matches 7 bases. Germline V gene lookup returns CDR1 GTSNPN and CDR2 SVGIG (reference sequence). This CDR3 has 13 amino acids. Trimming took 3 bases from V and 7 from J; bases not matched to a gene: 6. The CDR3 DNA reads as TGTGCCTGGAGATGGTGGGGGGGGAATGAGCAGTTCTTC. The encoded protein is CAWRWWGGNEQFF.

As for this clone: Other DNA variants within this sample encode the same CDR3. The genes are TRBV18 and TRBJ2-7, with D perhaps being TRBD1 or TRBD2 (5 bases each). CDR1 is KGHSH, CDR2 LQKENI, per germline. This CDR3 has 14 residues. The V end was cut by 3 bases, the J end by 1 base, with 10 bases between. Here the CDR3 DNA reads TGTGCCAGCTCACCGGGACGGGGATCCTACGAGCAGTACTTC. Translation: CASSPGRGSYEQYF.

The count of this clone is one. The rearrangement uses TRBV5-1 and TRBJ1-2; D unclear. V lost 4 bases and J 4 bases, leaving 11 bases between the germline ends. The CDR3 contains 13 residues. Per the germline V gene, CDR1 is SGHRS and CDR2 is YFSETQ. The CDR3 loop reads CASSLNGAYGYTF. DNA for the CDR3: TGCGCCAGCAGCCTAAACGGAGCCTATGGCTACACCTTC. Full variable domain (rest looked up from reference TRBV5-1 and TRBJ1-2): KAGVTQTPRYLIKTRGQQVTLSCSPISGHRSVSWYQQTPGQGLQFLFEYFSETQRNKGNFPGRFSGRQFSNSRSEMNVSTLELGDSALYLCASSLNGAYGYTFGSGTRLTVV.

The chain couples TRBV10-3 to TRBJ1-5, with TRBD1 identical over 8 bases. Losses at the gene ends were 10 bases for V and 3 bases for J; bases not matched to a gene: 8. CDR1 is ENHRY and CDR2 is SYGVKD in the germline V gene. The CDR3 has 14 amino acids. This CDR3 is CATRTGTNNQPQHF. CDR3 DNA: TGTGCCACCCGGACAGGGACAAACAATCAGCCCCAGCATTTT.

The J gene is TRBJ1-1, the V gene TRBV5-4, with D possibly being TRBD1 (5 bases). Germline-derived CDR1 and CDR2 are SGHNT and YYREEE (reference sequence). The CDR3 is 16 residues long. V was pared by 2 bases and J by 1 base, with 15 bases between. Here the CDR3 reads CASSFDPGRANTEAFF. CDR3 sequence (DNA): TGTGCCAGCAGCTTTGATCCGGGACGGGCGAACACTGAAGCTTTCTTT. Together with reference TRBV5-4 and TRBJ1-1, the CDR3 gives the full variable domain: ETGVTQSPTHLIKTRGQQVTLRCSSQSGHNTVSWYQQALGQGPQFIFQYYREEENGRGNFPPRFSGLQFPNYSSELNVNALELDDSALYLCASSFDPGRANTEAFFGQGTRLTVV.

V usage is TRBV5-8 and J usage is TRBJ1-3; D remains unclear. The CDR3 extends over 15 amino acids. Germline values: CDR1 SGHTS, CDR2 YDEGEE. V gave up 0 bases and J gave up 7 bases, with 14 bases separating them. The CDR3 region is CASSLVSGRVNTIYF. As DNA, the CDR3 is TGTGCCAGCAGCTTGGTTTCCGGGAGAGTGAACACCATATATTTT.